This entry is about one T cell receptor (beta chain). These data are taken from a study of OX40 agonist ivuxolimab in advanced cancers. Overall study: Cohort: about 80% men, mean age 60, aged roughly 23 to 79.

Germline loops: CDR1 MNHEY, CDR2 SVGAGI. J was trimmed by 3 bases and V by 6 bases; bases with no gene match: 7. CDR3 length: 15 residues. Cycle 7 day 1, cycle 4 day 1, and baseline were the timepoints at which blood was sampled. The assay was immunoSEQ multiplex PCR, and TCRdb's table has in-frame clones only and misses some. The sample has approximately 81,000 clones, approximately 90% seen once. This chain connects TRBV6-5 to TRBJ1-5, with 8 bases lining up with TRBD1. Here the sequenced sample was CD4+ or CD8+ T cells sorted from blood, taken in a trial of the OX40 agonist ivuxolimab. The sequence came from an adult with an advanced solid tumor such as melanoma, head and neck, liver or kidney cancer. The CDR3 sequence: CASSSATGDNQPQHF. DNA of the CDR3: TGTGCCAGCAGCTCAGCGACAGGGGACAATCAGCCCCAGCATTTT.